Each of the 17 T cell receptor beta chains below was sequenced from the same sample in a study of cytomegalovirus exposure and HLA in healthy donors (dated by TCRdb to the late 2010s). Library preparation was by the immunoSEQ multiplex PCR assay. A mixture of 60 forward primers for TCR Vbeta segments and 13 reverse primers for TCR Jbeta segments was used in the multiplex PCR. This is the immuneACCESS table as TCRdb keeps it, with only in-frame sequences that have V and J called. A part of the clones is gone; compared with another copy, unresolved V genes explain less than half, and the rest is unexplained. The sample data list fewer than 150,000 clones, and roughly 78% of these were observed just once. The top ten hold under 2.5% of the sample. Sequencing input: PBMCs. The receptor source for this set is a man under 40 in good health and CMV-seronegative.

Remarks on this clone: The junction does not match germline at one end; this may be a read error. J is TRBJ2-3 and V is TRBV15; the D gene is possibly TRBD1 (6 bases). Germline lookup yields CDR1 LNHNV and CDR2 YYDKDF (reference sequence). The CDR3 contains 14 residues. CDR3 in DNA: TGTACCACCAGCAACAGGGAGAGTTCAGATACGCAGTATTTT. This codes for CTTSNRESSDTQYF.

V and J are TRBV18 and TRBJ1-2, with 9 bases aligning to TRBD1. Unmatched junction bases numbered 4, after V lost 6 bases and J lost 2 bases. Germline CDR1 is KGHSH and CDR2 is LQKENI. There are 14 residues in the CDR3. The CDR3 region has the DNA TGTGCCAGCTCCCATGGGACAGGGAACTATGGCTACACCTTC. Translating gives CASSHGTGNYGYTF. The complete variable domain, with remaining parts taken from reference TRBV18 and TRBJ1-2, reads NAGVMQNPRHLVRRRGQEARLRCSPMKGHSHVYWYRQLPEEGLKFMVYLQKENIIDESGMPKERFSAEFPKEGPSILRIQQVVRGDSAAYFCASSHGTGNYGYTFGSGTRLTVV.

The chain recombines TRBV2 with TRBJ2-1; 10 nucleotides align to TRBD2. Unmatched junction bases numbered 13, after V lost 11 bases and J lost 6 bases. From germline, CDR1 is SNHLY and CDR2 FYNNEI. The CDR3 covers 15 residues. The CDR3 protein is CAGTPRTSGFNEQFF. In DNA, the CDR3 is TGTGCCGGTACCCCCCGGACTAGCGGATTCAATGAGCAGTTCTTC.

This clone was observed a few times. The CDR3 protein is CASSLRGNQPQHF. Written as DNA, the CDR3 is TGTGCCAGCAGCTTGCGCGGGAATCAGCCCCAGCATTTT. V usage is TRBV5-5 and J usage is TRBJ1-5; D is ambiguous. Germline CDR1 SGHKS, CDR2 YYEKEE (reference sequence). The CDR3 extends over 13 amino acids. V was trimmed by 1 base and J by 4 bases, leaving 6 bases between them.

The chain employs TRBV27 and TRBJ2-1; 8 positions match TRBD1. This CDR3 spans 16 amino acids. J gave up 5 bases and V 3 bases, and 9 bases lay outside the gene matches. In germline, CDR1 is MNHEY, CDR2 SMNVEV (reference sequence). The CDR3 region has the DNA TGTGCCAGCAGTTTCGTGGGACAGGCTCAAAACAATGAGCAGTTCTTC. The encoded protein is CASSFVGQAQNNEQFF.

The J gene is TRBJ2-1, the V gene TRBV18; weak D call: TRBD2 (5 bases). Germline CDR1 is KGHSH and CDR2 is LQKENI. There are 15 residues in the CDR3. Trimming removed 3 bases at V and 1 base at J, with 10 bases between. The CDR3 reads CASSPRATSYNEQFF. The DNA for the CDR3 is TGTGCCAGCTCACCGAGGGCCACTTCCTACAATGAGCAGTTCTTC.

This clone was counted a few times. The chain is built from TRBV25-1 and TRBJ1-4; no clear D gene. Germline V gene data show CDR1 as MGHDK and CDR2 as SYGVNS. V gave up 3 bases and J gave up 8 bases, with 10 bases separating them. This CDR3 has 13 amino acids. Written as DNA, the CDR3 is TGTGCCAGCAGTGATCGGGTTTGGGAAAAACTGTTTTTT. As protein: CASSDRVWEKLFF. Variable domain in full (rest from reference TRBV25-1 and TRBJ1-4): EADIYQTPRYLVIGTGKKITLECSQTMGHDKMYWYQQDPGMELHLIHYSYGVNSTEKGDLSSESTVSRIRTEHFPLTLESARPSHTSQYLCASSDRVWEKLFFGSGTQLSVL.

The chain carries TRBV2 and TRBJ2-7; 8 bases fit TRBD1. The length of the CDR3 is 13 residues. Germline values: CDR1 SNHLY, CDR2 FYNNEI. Trimming cost V 6 bases and J 3 bases; bases outside gene matches: 4. The CDR3 region is CASRRTGIYEQYF. The CDR3 DNA reads as TGTGCCAGCAGACGGACAGGGATCTACGAGCAGTACTTC.

In its sample, this clone was seen many times. V usage is TRBV6-4 and J usage is TRBJ2-2; the D gene is possibly TRBD2 (5 bases). Germline assignment: CDR1 MRHNA and CDR2 SNTAGT. V lost 3 bases and J 1 base, leaving 9 bases between the germline ends. The CDR3 is made up of 15 amino acids. DNA for the CDR3: TGTGCCAGCAGTGAAGGACGGGGGAACACCGGGGAGCTGTTTTTT. This translates into CASSEGRGNTGELFF.

The chain joins TRBV5-6 to TRBJ1-2; TRBD1 matches at 9 bases. Unmatched junction bases numbered 7, after V lost 4 bases and J lost 3 bases. Per germline, CDR1 SGHDT and CDR2 YYEEEE. The CDR3 runs 15 residues. The CDR3 loop is CASSAGQGFDYGYTF. CDR3 bases: TGTGCCAGCAGCGCGGGACAGGGTTTCGACTATGGCTACACCTTC.

The V call is TRBV27, the J call TRBJ2-5, with D possibly being TRBD1 (6 bases). CDR3 length: 13 residues. Per the germline V gene, CDR1 is MNHEY and CDR2 is SMNVEV (reference sequence). The germline V and J ends were trimmed by 5 bases and 6 bases, with 13 bases remaining between them. The CDR3 is CASSIRQEKTQYF. In DNA form, the CDR3 reads TGTGCCAGCAGTATCCGACAGGAGAAGACCCAGTACTTC.

This sequence joins TRBV7-9 and TRBJ2-2; 7 bases map to TRBD1. Germline assignment: CDR1 SEHNR and CDR2 FQNEAQ (reference sequence). V lost 5 bases and J lost 6; bases outside the gene matches: 6. This CDR3 contains 14 residues. The CDR3 spells CASSSTGEPGELFF. The CDR3 DNA reads as TGTGCCAGCAGCAGTACAGGGGAACCCGGGGAGCTGTTTTTT.

The chain uses TRBV27 and TRBJ2-7; a weak D match, TRBD1 (5 bases). The CDR3 totals 14 residues. The V gene lost 6 bases and the J gene lost 0 bases, with 12 bases spanning the gap. Germline-derived CDR1 and CDR2 are MNHEY and SMNVEV (reference sequence). CDR3 DNA sequence: TGTGCCAGCAGCCTAGGACACAGCTCCTACGAGCAGTACTTC. It is translated as CASSLGHSSYEQYF.

V gene TRBV5-6 combines with J gene TRBJ2-7; 8 bases align to TRBD1. From germline, CDR1 is SGHDT and CDR2 YYEEEE. This CDR3 has 15 residues. V lost 0 bases to trimming and J lost 2 bases; unmatched junction nucleotides: 4. The CDR3 coding sequence is TGTGCCAGCAGCTTGGGACAGGGGATCCCCTACGAGCAGTACTTC. Protein: CASSLGQGIPYEQYF.

The V call is TRBV11-2, the J call TRBJ2-7; 7 nucleotides match TRBD1. Germline CDR1 and CDR2: SGHAT and FQNNGV. V trimming: 4 bases; J trimming: 0 bases; junction bases outside the gene matches: 12. The CDR3 sequence is 17 residues long. CDR3 protein: CASSSPGRDRYSYEQYF. In nucleotides, the CDR3 is TGTGCCAGCAGCTCCCCCGGCCGGGACAGATACTCCTACGAGCAGTACTTC. Looking up the rest from reference TRBV11-2 and TRBJ2-7 gives the full variable domain: EAGVAQSPRYKIIEKRQSVAFWCNPISGHATLYWYQQILGQGPKLLIQFQNNGVVDDSQLPKDRFSAERLKGVDSTLKIQPAKLEDSAVYLCASSSPGRDRYSYEQYFGPGTRLTVT.

The chain is built from TRBV27 and TRBJ2-1; 9 nucleotides align to TRBD1. Germline trimming cut 4 bases from V and 4 bases from J; bases unmatched to any gene: 8. CDR3 size: 16 residues. The V gene's germline CDR1 is MNHEY and CDR2 SMNVEV (reference sequence). In DNA, the CDR3 is TGTGCCAGCAGTTCCTCCGGGACAGGGCGATACAATGAGCAGTTCTTC. Translating gives CASSSSGTGRYNEQFF.

The chain carries TRBV27 and TRBJ2-3, with unresolved D. The CDR3 contains 16 residues. Trimming cost V 0 bases and J 2 bases, with 12 bases left between them. Germline-derived CDR1 and CDR2 are MNHEY and SMNVEV (reference sequence). The CDR3 DNA follows: TGTGCCAGCAGTTTATCGATATCTACCGCCACAGATACGCAGTATTTT. This codes for CASSLSISTATDTQYF.